This TCR beta chain was recorded in a study of T-cell reconstitution after alpha-beta-depleted transplantation in children. The library targeted TCRbeta and was prepared with unique molecular identifiers. TCRdb reprocessed the PCR reads via MiXCR and lists one record per CDR3 protein. Here the sample spans 350,000 to 500,000 distinct CDR3 sequences, roughly 43% being singletons. For this clonotype: The antigen remains undetermined.

Study-level points and caveats: A year post-transplant, T-cell counts and diversity derived mostly from newly produced T cells. Reported findings indicate that, about two months after transplant, alpha-beta T cells came from several hundred expanded clones, which were derived from non-depleted graft cells.

The sequencing here drew on PBMCs, taken before TCRalphabeta/CD19-depleted stem cell transplant. This clonotype was obtained from a girl aged 2 to 10 with aplastic anemia, due to receive a stem cell transplant.

The DNA of the CDR3 is TGTGCCAGCAGCTTAGACGGGGGAATCGGAAATGAAAAACTGTTTTTT. This sequence encodes CASSLDGGIGNEKLFF. The chain couples TRBV7-8 to TRBJ1-4, with a possible D match to TRBD1 (5 bases). This CDR3 is built from 16 residues. Germline assignment: CDR1 SGHVS and CDR2 FQNEAQ. The V and J ends lost 1 base and 5 bases respectively, with 14 bases between them.